Sequencing of this T cell receptor beta chain was carried out in a study of early T cells in non-severe SARS-CoV-2 infection. Study context: Sequenced bulk RNA came from whole blood that was unsorted, and chains were unpaired. Study-level points and caveats: Matches to VDJdb favored anti-spike CD8 responses and missed private and CD4 specificities.

The protocol attached unique molecular identifiers to individual cDNA molecules. One entry per CDR3 protein results from TCRdb running MiXCR on the 5' RACE reads. The sample has under 85,000 distinct CDR3 sequences, roughly 5.3% seen once. On this clonotype itself: Antigen specificity is unknown.

The CDR3 totals 10 residues. Germline CDR1 reads SQVTM; CDR2 reads ANQGSEA. With 6 bases removed from V and 8 bases from J, the gap between germline ends came to 8 bases. The receptor comes from an adult who was a healthcare worker with PCR-confirmed SARS-CoV-2 infection or an uninfected control (not recorded which). Sample: whole blood, taken at baseline. This sequence joins TRBV29-1 and TRBJ2-1; D is possibly TRBD1 (5 bases). For the CDR3, the DNA is TGCAGCGTCGACAGCTATGAGCAGTTCTTC. Its protein product is CSVDSYEQFF.